The 8 T cell receptor beta chains reported below all come from one sample, sequenced in a study of naive and memory T cell subsets (dated by TCRdb to about 2017). The library relied on UMI-ligation and nested PCR. TCRdb records Illumina MiSeq as the sequencer. The beta constant-region primer consisted of an equimolar mixture of two oligonucleotides that together covered TRBC1 and TRBC2. The ligated cDNA went through four rounds of PCR with nested alpha and beta constant-region primers together with the SP2 primer. TCRdb handled the public reads itself, with Q25 trimming in fastp and clone calling in MiXCR, and kept productive beta chains. One record per CDR3 amino acid sequence lists the most common genes and DNA. In all, the sample holds over 20,000 distinct CDR3 sequences, and more than 7% of those were seen once. The ten largest clones add up to 20% to 25% of the sample. The source material was central memory CD8+ T cells from blood. The cell subset or site label here, explained by the study, means: central memory, CD45RA- CD27+. The receptor set was obtained from a human donor in good health.

This clonotype was observed many times. This chain links TRBV11-2 with TRBJ2-7; D remains unclear. Trimming removed 5 bases at V and 5 bases at J, with 10 bases between. CDR1 is SGHAT and CDR2 is FQNNGV in the germline V gene. The CDR3 extends over 12 amino acids. In DNA, the CDR3 is TGTGCCAGCAGCGTCACCACTCACGAGCAGTACTTC. It is translated as CASSVTTHEQYF.

The rearrangement links TRBV29-1 to TRBJ2-5; 11 bases fit TRBD2. Per germline, CDR1 SQVTM and CDR2 ANQGSEA. The junction had 2 bases not matched to a gene; V was cut back by 1 base and J by 1 base. The CDR3 spans 15 residues. CDR3 sequence: CSVEVGLAVQETQYF. As DNA, the CDR3 is TGCAGCGTTGAAGTGGGACTAGCGGTCCAAGAGACCCAGTACTTC.

This clonotype was counted ten times or more. The V gene is TRBV20-1, the J gene TRBJ2-1; 7 nucleotides match TRBD2. From germline, CDR1 is DFQATT and CDR2 SNEGSKA (reference sequence). The CDR3 consists of 13 residues. Trimming removed 5 bases from V and 2 bases from J; junction bases left unmatched: 3. CDR3 sequence reads: CSAGGGTYNEQFF. The CDR3 region has the DNA TGCAGTGCTGGGGGGGGGACCTACAATGAGCAGTTCTTC.

The chain carries TRBV12-3 or TRBV12-4 and TRBJ2-5; weak D call: TRBD1 (6 bases). The V end lost 5 bases, the J end lost 0 bases, and 13 bases lay between the germline ends. The CDR3 spans 15 residues. CDR3 sequence: CASSTHREYQETQYF. The CDR3 DNA is TGTGCCAGCAGTACCCACAGGGAGTACCAAGAGACCCAGTACTTC.

The V gene is TRBV6-2 or TRBV6-3, the J gene TRBJ2-7, with 11 positions matching TRBD2. V trimming: 5 bases; J trimming: 2 bases; junction bases outside the gene matches: 11. This CDR3 spans 17 amino acids. Germline assignment: CDR1 MNHEY and CDR2 SVGEGT. The CDR3 nucleotides read TGTGCCAGCAGTCACGGGGGACTAGCGGAAACCACCTACGAGCAGTACTTC. As protein: CASSHGGLAETTYEQYF.

The chain recombines TRBV28 with TRBJ2-2; D unresolved. The germline gives CDR1 MDHEN, CDR2 SYDVKM. This CDR3 is 13 amino acids long. The V gene lost 9 bases and the J gene lost 0 bases, with 8 bases spanning the gap. CDR3 DNA: TGTGCCAGTGATACGGCGAACACCGGGGAGCTGTTTTTT. It encodes CASDTANTGELFF.

This clonotype showed up just a few times. The chain joins TRBV27 to TRBJ2-3, with a possible D match to TRBD1 (5 bases). The CDR3 extends over 16 amino acids. Trimming removed 5 bases at V and 2 bases at J, with 17 bases between. The germline gives CDR1 MNHEY, CDR2 SMNVEV (reference sequence). The CDR3 loop reads CASSNPGSSYTDTQYF. CDR3 DNA sequence: TGTGCCAGCAGTAACCCAGGGTCGTCCTACACAGATACGCAGTATTTT.

The V call is TRBV18, the J call TRBJ2-1; 8 nucleotides match TRBD2. Per germline, CDR1 KGHSH and CDR2 LQKENI. The CDR3 is 18 residues long. V shed 3 bases and J 2 bases; nucleotides not matched to a gene: 12. The CDR3, as DNA: TGTGCCAGCTCACCTCTGTTCAACCGGGAGGGCCCCTACAATGAGCAGTTCTTC. Translated: CASSPLFNREGPYNEQFF. The whole variable domain, filled in from reference TRBV18 and TRBJ2-1, reads NAGVMQNPRHLVRRRGQEARLRCSPMKGHSHVYWYRQLPEEGLKFMVYLQKENIIDESGMPKERFSAEFPKEGPSILRIQQVVRGDSAAYFCASSPLFNREGPYNEQFFGPGTRLTVL.